This T cell receptor (beta chain) derives from a study of blood T cells in healthy people across ages. The table lists this clonotype with many counts. Its specificity is unknown. PCR was performed a second time for about 7 to 12 cycles using a sample-barcoded 5' primer and a J-beta primer mix. TCRdb itself ran the 5' RACE reads through MiXCR, one entry per CDR3 protein. This sample carries 900,000 to 950,000 distinct CDR3 sequences, about 29% of them seen once, and the ten largest clones take 10%. Study-wide findings and caveats: Higher diversity and more naive CD4+ cells were features of long-lived donors, compared to aged donors.

Total RNA was isolated from each sample in quantities of at least 5 micrograms. Looked up from germline, CDR1 is MNHEY and CDR2 is SVGEGT. The V and J ends lost 7 bases and 4 bases, in that order; junction bases with no gene match: 12. This CDR3 has 16 residues. This same sample was also taken into another study, of T cells of mothers and their children.

The source material was blood. The TCR comes from a woman aged 40 to 55 in good health. The chain uses TRBV6-2 or TRBV6-3 and TRBJ2-1; 8 bases align to TRBD1. The CDR3 reads CASTDPGTGQYNEQFF. The CDR3 DNA sequence: TGTGCCAGCACTGACCCCGGGACAGGCCAGTACAATGAGCAGTTCTTC.